This T cell receptor (beta chain) was identified in a study of CD8 T cells in ankylosing spondylitis. Study-wide results and caveats: Disease-linked clones bore a CD8+ phenotype and were relatively rare in peripheral blood. Earlier authors reported some of these motif variants in reactive arthritis synovial fluid and blood.

This CDR3 has 9 amino acids. Per the germline V gene, CDR1 is GTSNPN and CDR2 is SVGIG (reference sequence). Deletions cut 7 bases from V and 3 bases from J, with 3 bases between. This clonotype has just a few counts. Its antigen is unknown. Generation of TCR beta libraries employed quantitative 5'-RACE incorporating molecular barcodes. TCRdb recomputed calls from the 5' RACE reads with MiXCR, one row per CDR3 protein. The sample yields 300,000 to 350,000 distinct CDR3 sequences, about 20% seen once. Sequencing input: blood, either unsorted or a sorted T cell fraction (not recorded which). The source is a female donor with ankylosing spondylitis or in good health (not recorded which). This chain connects TRBV30 to TRBJ1-2, with D unclear. This CDR3 is CALDYGYTF. In DNA, the CDR3 is TGTGCCTTAGACTATGGCTACACCTTC. Supplemented by reference TRBV30 and TRBJ1-2, the full variable domain reads SQTIHQWPATLVQPVGSPLSLECTVEGTSNPNLYWYRQAAGRGLQLLFYSVGIGQISSEVPQNLSASRPQDRQFILSSKKLLLSDSGFYLCALDYGYTFGSGTRLTVV.